A single sample gave rise to the 29 T cell receptor beta chains below, sequenced in a study of T cell responses to AZD1222 COVID-19 vaccine. TCRdb's copy holds only in-frame clones and misses some; the assay was immunoSEQ multiplex PCR. The sample holds about 140,000 clones; about 91% are singletons and the top ten take around 3.5%. Sample: peripheral blood, taken on day 0 of AZD1222 vaccination. These receptors all come from an adult in good health.

In the case of this clone: At the DNA level, this CDR3 is encoded by other sequences in the same sample as well. The V and J genes are TRBV6-2 or TRBV6-3 and TRBJ2-5; 9 nucleotides match TRBD2. This CDR3 is 16 amino acids long. The J segment lost 2 bases and the V segment lost 0 bases, leaving 4 bases of the junction unmatched. Germline CDR1 MNHEY, CDR2 SVGEGT. The CDR3 DNA sequence: TGTGCCAGCAGTTACTCGGCTAGCGGGGTACAAGAGACCCAGTACTTC. Translated: CASSYSASGVQETQYF.

The table lists this clone with a few counts. J is TRBJ1-1 and V is TRBV4-3; D not certain. Trimming shortened V by 0 bases and J by 0 bases, and 8 bases separated the two germline ends. The CDR3 extends over 15 amino acids. CDR1 and CDR2 (germline): LGHNA, YSLEER. CDR3 in DNA: TGCGCCAGCAGCCAAGATCAAGTAATGAACACTGAAGCTTTCTTT. It is translated as CASSQDQVMNTEAFF.

V and J are TRBV5-4 and TRBJ2-1, with 7 bases fitting TRBD1. The CDR3 runs 13 residues. Germline trimming cut 4 bases from V and 8 bases from J; bases unmatched to any gene: 6. Per the germline V gene, CDR1 is SGHNT and CDR2 is YYREEE (reference sequence). Here the CDR3 reads CASSAGTEDEQFF. CDR3 in DNA: TGTGCCAGCAGCGCCGGGACAGAGGATGAGCAGTTCTTC. The full variable domain, completed using reference TRBV5-4 and TRBJ2-1, is ETGVTQSPTHLIKTRGQQVTLRCSSQSGHNTVSWYQQALGQGPQFIFQYYREEENGRGNFPPRFSGLQFPNYSSELNVNALELDDSALYLCASSAGTEDEQFFGPGTRLTVL.

Worth noting for this clone: Other nucleotide sequences in the sample specify the same CDR3. This chain uses TRBV18 with TRBJ2-5, with D unclear. V lost 3 bases, J lost 2 bases, and 4 bases lay in between. Germline lookup yields CDR1 KGHSH and CDR2 LQKENI. The CDR3 extends over 12 amino acids. The CDR3 region is CASSPSQETQYF. The CDR3 region has the DNA TGTGCCAGCTCACCCTCGCAAGAGACCCAGTACTTC. Supplemented by reference TRBV18 and TRBJ2-5, the full variable domain reads NAGVMQNPRHLVRRRGQEARLRCSPMKGHSHVYWYRQLPEEGLKFMVYLQKENIIDESGMPKERFSAEFPKEGPSILRIQQVVRGDSAAYFCASSPSQETQYFGPGTRLLVL.

This chain joins TRBV13 and TRBJ2-1; 13 bases map to TRBD2. J lost 8 bases, V lost 5 bases, and 9 bases had no gene match. Germline CDR1 and CDR2: PRHDT and FYEKMQ (reference sequence). This CDR3 spans 16 amino acids. In DNA form, the CDR3 reads TGTGCCAGCAGCCCCCGGACTAGCGGGAGTGCCCATGAGCAGTTCTTC. Protein product: CASSPRTSGSAHEQFF.

The chain joins TRBV5-1 to TRBJ2-5, with 8 positions matching TRBD2. Germline CDR1 reads SGHRS; CDR2 reads YFSETQ. The CDR3 is made up of 14 amino acids. V shed 4 bases and J 1 base; nucleotides not matched to a gene: 3. CDR3 region: CASSPAGAQETQYF. CDR3 nucleotide sequence: TGCGCCAGCAGCCCAGCGGGAGCCCAAGAGACCCAGTACTTC.

The chain uses TRBV7-3 and TRBJ2-3; D is unclear. V was shortened by 8 bases and J by 0 bases, with 9 bases between the two germline ends. Germline V gene data show CDR1 as SGHTA and CDR2 as FQGTGA. The CDR3 runs 13 residues. This chain's CDR3 is CASAASSTDTQYF. For the CDR3, the DNA is TGTGCCAGCGCCGCGTCTAGCACAGATACGCAGTATTTT.

The chain has TRBV4-3 and TRBJ2-7; D might be TRBD2 (5 bases). The length of the CDR3 is 14 residues. Germline V gives CDR1 LGHNA, CDR2 YSLEER. The germline V and J ends were trimmed by 2 bases and 0 bases, with 8 bases remaining between them. The CDR3 region has the DNA TGCGCCAGCAGCCAATTCGGAGGCTCCTACGAGCAGTACTTC. This codes for CASSQFGGSYEQYF.

The chain couples TRBV6-5 to TRBJ1-3; the D is unclear. Trimming took 2 bases from V and 4 from J, leaving 6 bases between them. Germline assignment: CDR1 MNHEY and CDR2 SVGAGI. The CDR3 consists of 13 residues. The DNA of the CDR3 is TGTGCCAGCAGTTACCCGGGCGGAAACACCATATATTTT. It yields the protein CASSYPGGNTIYF.

J is TRBJ2-6 and V is TRBV4-2; 8 bases map to TRBD1. There are 18 residues in the CDR3. The germline V gene has CDR1 LGHNA and CDR2 YNFKEQ. With V trimmed by 5 bases and J by 0 bases, 9 bases remained unmatched. CDR3 DNA sequence: TGTGCCAGCAGCTCCCAGACAGGGGCGGGCTCTGGGGCCAACGTCCTGACTTTC. It translates to CASSSQTGAGSGANVLTF.

The chain carries TRBV28 and TRBJ1-5, with a tentative D call TRBD1 (5 bases). The CDR3 consists of 15 residues. CDR1 MDHEN and CDR2 SYDVKM come from the germline V gene. The germline V and J ends were trimmed by 7 bases and 3 bases, with 16 bases remaining between them. The CDR3: CASKEGAALNQPQHF. CDR3 DNA: TGTGCCAGCAAAGAAGGGGCGGCCCTCAATCAGCCCCAGCATTTT.

The chain employs TRBV6-2 or TRBV6-3 and TRBJ2-5; unclear D gene. V was pared by 6 bases and J by 7 bases, with 12 bases between. Per germline, CDR1 MNHEY and CDR2 SVGEGT. The CDR3 has 12 residues. The CDR3 nucleotides read TGTGCCAGCAGCCCTCCCCAGGTGACCCAGTACTTC. Its protein is CASSPPQVTQYF.

The V and J genes are TRBV4-3 and TRBJ2-2, with 8 bases aligning to TRBD2. Germline V lookup: CDR1 LGHNA, CDR2 YSLEER. J was trimmed by 4 bases and V by 0 bases; bases with no gene match: 1. CDR3 length equals 15 residues. The CDR3 sequence is CASSQETSVTGELFF. The CDR3 coding sequence is TGCGCCAGCAGCCAAGAGACTAGCGTCACCGGGGAGCTGTTTTTT.

This chain joins TRBV15 and TRBJ1-2, with a tentative D call TRBD1 (5 bases). Per the germline V gene, CDR1 is LNHNV and CDR2 is YYDKDF (reference sequence). The V end was cut by 5 bases, the J end by 1 base, with 11 bases between. The CDR3 extends over 14 amino acids. CDR3 DNA: TGTGCCACCAGCCCCCAGGGAAGTAACTATGGCTACACCTTC. This sequence encodes CATSPQGSNYGYTF. The full variable domain, with the rest looked up from reference TRBV15 and TRBJ1-2, is DAMVIQNPRYQVTQFGKPVTLSCSQTLNHNVMYWYQQKSSQAPKLLFHYYDKDFNNEADTPDNFQSRRPNTSFCFLDIRSPGLGDTAMYLCATSPQGSNYGYTFGSGTRLTVV.

V gene TRBV19 combines with J gene TRBJ2-3; TRBD1 aligns across 7 bases. Trimming took 4 bases from V and 4 from J; bases not matched to a gene: 5. The CDR3 is made up of 14 amino acids. Germline CDR1 reads LNHDA; CDR2 reads SQIVND (reference sequence). CDR3 in DNA: TGTGCCAGTAGTACACAGGGGTTACCAGATACGCAGTATTTT. This translates into CASSTQGLPDTQYF.

The rearrangement links TRBV15 to TRBJ1-2, with D possibly being TRBD1 (5 bases). The CDR3 totals 16 residues. Trimming shortened V by 0 bases and J by 8 bases, and 19 bases separated the two germline ends. From germline, CDR1 is LNHNV and CDR2 YYDKDF (reference sequence). The CDR3 protein is CATSRDRVVSTEGYTF. The DNA for the CDR3 is TGTGCCACCAGCAGAGATCGGGTCGTATCGACAGAGGGCTACACCTTC.

J is TRBJ1-4 and V is TRBV6-5, with 8 bases fitting TRBD1. V trimming: 5 bases; J trimming: 5 bases; junction bases outside the gene matches: 4. Germline V gene data show CDR1 as MNHEY and CDR2 as SVGAGI. This CDR3 is built from 14 residues. The CDR3 sequence is CASSQTGENEKLFF. CDR3 nucleotides: TGTGCCAGCAGTCAGACAGGGGAGAATGAAAAACTGTTTTTT.

This clone was counted a few times. The rearrangement joins TRBV15 to TRBJ1-3; D remains unclear. This CDR3 has 14 amino acids. The V gene's germline CDR1 is LNHNV and CDR2 YYDKDF (reference sequence). Trimming stripped 3 bases from V and 3 bases from J, with 9 bases between. CDR3 amino acids: CATSRPKIGNTIYF. The CDR3 DNA follows: TGTGCCACCAGCAGGCCCAAGATTGGAAACACCATATATTTT. The full variable domain, in which reference TRBV15 and TRBJ1-3 provide the parts outside the CDR3, is DAMVIQNPRYQVTQFGKPVTLSCSQTLNHNVMYWYQQKSSQAPKLLFHYYDKDFNNEADTPDNFQSRRPNTSFCFLDIRSPGLGDTAMYLCATSRPKIGNTIYFGEGSWLTVV.

The V gene is TRBV27, the J gene TRBJ1-3; 9 bases fit TRBD1. The germline CDR1 and CDR2 sequences are MNHEY and SMNVEV (reference sequence). J was trimmed by 3 bases and V by 3 bases; bases with no gene match: 3. The CDR3 sequence is 15 residues long. The CDR3 coding sequence is TGTGCCAGCAGTTTGACAGGGGGTTTTGGAAACACCATATATTTT. This gives the protein CASSLTGGFGNTIYF.

The chain joins TRBV6-6 to TRBJ2-7, with 8 bases matching TRBD1. The CDR3 loop spans 14 amino acids. Looked up from germline, CDR1 is MNHNY and CDR2 is SVGAGI (reference sequence). Trimming removed 4 bases from V and 4 bases from J; junction bases left unmatched: 6. CDR3: CASSWGQGAYEQYF. The CDR3 coding sequence is TGTGCCAGCAGTTGGGGGCAGGGGGCGTACGAGCAGTACTTC.

This chain connects TRBV7-2 to TRBJ2-1; TRBD1 agrees at 7 bases. The J segment lost 4 bases and the V segment lost 3 bases, leaving 3 bases of the junction unmatched. The CDR3 runs to 14 residues. Germline lookup yields CDR1 SGHTA and CDR2 FQGNSA. The CDR3 reads CASSFDRAYNEQFF. The CDR3 region has the DNA TGTGCCAGCAGCTTCGACAGGGCTTACAATGAGCAGTTCTTC. The whole variable domain, remainder taken from reference TRBV7-2 and TRBJ2-1, is GAGVSQSPSNKVTEKGKDVELRCDPISGHTALYWYRQSLGQGLEFLIYFQGNSAPDKSGLPSDRFSAERTGGSVSTLTIQRTQQEDSAVYLCASSFDRAYNEQFFGPGTRLTVL.

CDR3 bases: TGTGCCAGCAGGACAGGGGTAGATACAGATACGCAGTATTTT. This sequence encodes CASRTGVDTDTQYF. This rearrangement joins TRBV6-5 to TRBJ2-3, with 8 positions matching TRBD1. The trim removed 6 bases at V and 3 bases at J, leaving 5 bases unmatched. The CDR3 contains 14 residues. Germline CDR1 is MNHEY and CDR2 is SVGAGI.

The table lists this clone with a count of one. The gene calls are TRBV15 and TRBJ1-1; a weak D match, TRBD1 (6 bases). Trimming removed 3 bases from V and 0 bases from J, with 11 bases in between. In germline, CDR1 is LNHNV, CDR2 YYDKDF (reference sequence). The CDR3 spans 15 residues. CDR3 coding DNA: TGTGCCACCAGCAGCCCGGACAGATTGAACACTGAAGCTTTCTTT. It encodes CATSSPDRLNTEAFF.

V gene TRBV15 combines with J gene TRBJ2-7; 7 bases match TRBD2. Germline V gene data show CDR1 as LNHNV and CDR2 as YYDKDF (reference sequence). J gave up 4 bases and V 1 base, and 10 bases lay outside the gene matches. The CDR3 consists of 16 residues. CDR3: CATSRAAGDGGYEQYF. The CDR3 bases are TGTGCCACCAGCAGAGCAGCCGGTGACGGGGGGTACGAGCAGTACTTC.

This chain connects TRBV19 to TRBJ2-3, with D possibly TRBD1 on 7 matching bases. The V gene lost 5 bases and the J gene lost 2 bases, with 14 bases spanning the gap. The CDR3 consists of 15 residues. Germline CDR1 LNHDA, CDR2 SQIVND (reference sequence). The DNA for the CDR3 is TGTGCCAGTAGTCGCGGGACAGATAACACAGATACGCAGTATTTT. It codes for CASSRGTDNTDTQYF.

This chain joins TRBV4-2 and TRBJ1-6, with D perhaps matching TRBD1 (5 bases). Trimming left V 0 bases short and J 6 bases short, with 18 bases between. The CDR3 extends over 18 amino acids. The germline gives CDR1 LGHNA, CDR2 YNFKEQ. CDR3 region: CASSQEIQGVSTNSPLHF. CDR3 nucleotides: TGTGCCAGCAGCCAAGAGATCCAAGGGGTGAGCACTAATTCACCCCTCCACTTT.

The chain recombines TRBV7-2 with TRBJ1-5, with 7 bases identical to TRBD1. Germline V gene lookup returns CDR1 SGHTA and CDR2 FQGNSA. Germline trimming cut 1 base from V and 4 bases from J; bases unmatched to any gene: 7. CDR3 length: 16 amino acids. The CDR3 sequence is CASSLDDRVGNQPQHF. The CDR3 bases are TGTGCCAGCAGCTTAGACGACAGGGTGGGAAATCAGCCCCAGCATTTT.

Remarks on this clone: The sample carries other DNA sequences with the same CDR3. V is TRBV5-1 and J is TRBJ1-1, with D possibly TRBD1 on 5 matching bases. Germline V CDR1 and CDR2: SGHRS, YFSETQ. The CDR3 is 14 amino acids. The V and J ends lost 0 bases and 3 bases respectively, with 9 bases between them. In nucleotides, the CDR3 is TGCGCCAGCAGCTTGGCCGGGGGATACACTGAAGCTTTCTTT. Encoded protein: CASSLAGGYTEAFF.

This chain uses TRBV15 with TRBJ2-2; TRBD2 might be the D (6 bases). This CDR3 region has 14 residues. V was clipped by 4 bases and J by 9 bases, with 15 bases between them. CDR1 is LNHNV, CDR2 YYDKDF, per germline (reference sequence). The CDR3 region is CATSTRDSARELFF. The CDR3 nucleotides read TGTGCCACCAGCACTAGGGACTCAGCAAGGGAGCTGTTTTTT.